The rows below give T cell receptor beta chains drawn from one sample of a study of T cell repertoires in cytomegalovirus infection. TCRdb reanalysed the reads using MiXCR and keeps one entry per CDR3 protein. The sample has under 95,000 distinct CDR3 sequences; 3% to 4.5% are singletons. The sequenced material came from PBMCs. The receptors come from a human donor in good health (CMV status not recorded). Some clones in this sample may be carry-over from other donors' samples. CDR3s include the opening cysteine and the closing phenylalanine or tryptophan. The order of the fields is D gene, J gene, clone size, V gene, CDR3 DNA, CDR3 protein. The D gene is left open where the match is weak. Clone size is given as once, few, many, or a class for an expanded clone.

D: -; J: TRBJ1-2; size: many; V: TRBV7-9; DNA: TGTGCCAGCACGCCCGACGAGGTTTATGGCTACACCTTC; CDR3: CASTPDEVYGYTF
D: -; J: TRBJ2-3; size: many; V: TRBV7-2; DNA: TGTGCCAGCAGCCTCTTATCGGGGGTGGATACGCAGTATTTT; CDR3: CASSLLSGVDTQYF
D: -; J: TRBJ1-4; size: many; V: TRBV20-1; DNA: TGCAGTGCCTCACGGGGAGGGGTCGAAAAACTGTTTTTT; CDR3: CSASRGGVEKLFF
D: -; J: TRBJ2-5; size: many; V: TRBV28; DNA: TGTGCCAGCAACCTAGGGGTGGAAGAGACCCAGTACTTC; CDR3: CASNLGVEETQYF
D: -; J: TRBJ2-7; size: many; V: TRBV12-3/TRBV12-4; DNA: TGTGCCAGCAGTTGGGGGATCTACGAGCAGTACTTC; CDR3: CASSWGIYEQYF
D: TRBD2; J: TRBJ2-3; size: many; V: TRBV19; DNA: TGTGCCAGTAGTATGGGCGGGAGCCCTGCAGATACGCAGTATTTT; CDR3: CASSMGGSPADTQYF
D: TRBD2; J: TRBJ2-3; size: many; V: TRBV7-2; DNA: TGTGCCAGCGGTGCGGGGGGGAGCACAGATACGCAGTATTTT; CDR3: CASGAGGSTDTQYF
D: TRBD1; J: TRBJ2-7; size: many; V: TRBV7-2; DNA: TGTGCCAGCAGCTTATGGGGACAGGGTCCCGAGCAGTACTTC; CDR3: CASSLWGQGPEQYF
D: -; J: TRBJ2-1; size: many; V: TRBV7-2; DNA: TGTGCCAGCAGCTTATACACGAGGAATGAGCAGTTCTTC; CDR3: CASSLYTRNEQFF
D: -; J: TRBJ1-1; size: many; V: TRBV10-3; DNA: TGTGCCATCAACGGGGTCCCGAACACTGAAGCTTTCTTT; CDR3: CAINGVPNTEAFF
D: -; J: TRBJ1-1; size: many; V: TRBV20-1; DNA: TGCAGTGCTAGAGACGCTACCGACGTGAACACTGAAGCTTTCTTT; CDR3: CSARDATDVNTEAFF
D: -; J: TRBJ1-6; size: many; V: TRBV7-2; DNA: TGTGCCACCAAAATGGCAGGACAGACGAATTCACCCCTCCACTTT; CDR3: CATKMAGQTNSPLHF
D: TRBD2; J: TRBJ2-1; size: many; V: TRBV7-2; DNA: TGTGCCAGCAGCTTAGGGGCGGGGGGCAATGAGCAGTTCTTC; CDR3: CASSLGAGGNEQFF
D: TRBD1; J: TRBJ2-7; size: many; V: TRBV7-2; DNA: TGTGCCAGCAGCTCAGGACAGGGGGCTATCGAGCAGTACTTC; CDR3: CASSSGQGAIEQYF
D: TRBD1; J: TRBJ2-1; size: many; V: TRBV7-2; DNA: TGTGCCAGCAGCTTACGGGACAGGTTACCGCAGTTCTTC; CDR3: CASSLRDRLPQFF
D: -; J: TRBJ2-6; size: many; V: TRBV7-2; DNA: TGTGCCAGCAGCCTCCAGTTCGAAGCCGCCTCTGGGGCCAACGTCCTGACTTTC; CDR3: CASSLQFEAASGANVLTF
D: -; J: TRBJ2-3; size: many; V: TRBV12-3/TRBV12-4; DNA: TGTGCCAGCAGTTTTGGGGCAGGGTTTAGCACAGATACGCAGTATTTT; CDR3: CASSFGAGFSTDTQYF
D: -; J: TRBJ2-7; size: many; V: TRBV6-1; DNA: TGTGCCAGCAGTCCCCCACGCGGTAGACCCTCGGGGGCATTTTACGAGCAGTACTTC; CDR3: CASSPPRGRPSGAFYEQYF
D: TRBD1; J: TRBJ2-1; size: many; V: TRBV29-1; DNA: TGCAGCGTTGAAGATGGTCAGACAGGGTACAATGAGCAGTTCTTC; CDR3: CSVEDGQTGYNEQFF
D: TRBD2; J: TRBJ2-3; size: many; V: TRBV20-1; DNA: TGCAGTGCTGGTACTAGCGGGGATACGCAGTATTTT; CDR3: CSAGTSGDTQYF
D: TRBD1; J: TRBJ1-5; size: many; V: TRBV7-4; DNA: TGTGCCAGCAGCTTAGCCATTGGGACAGGGGTTCAGCCCCAGCATTTT; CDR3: CASSLAIGTGVQPQHF
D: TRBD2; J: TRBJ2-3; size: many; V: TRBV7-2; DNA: TGTGCCAGCAGCTCGGGACTAGCGGGGCCCACAGATACGCAGTATTTT; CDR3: CASSSGLAGPTDTQYF
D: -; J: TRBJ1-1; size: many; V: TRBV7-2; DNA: TGTGCCAGCAGCTTAGCGCGCCGGGGTCCCACTGAAGCTTTCTTT; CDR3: CASSLARRGPTEAFF
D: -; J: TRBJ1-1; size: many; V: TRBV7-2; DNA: TGTGCCAGCAGCTTAGGGGTACCCACTGAAGCTTTCTTT; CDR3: CASSLGVPTEAFF
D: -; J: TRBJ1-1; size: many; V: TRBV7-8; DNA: TGTGCCAGCAGCTTAGTGGACACTGAAGCTTTCTTT; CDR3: CASSLVDTEAFF
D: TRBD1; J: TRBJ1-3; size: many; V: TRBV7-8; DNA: TGTGCCAGCAGCTGGGGGACAGGGGCGATCGGAAACACCATATATTTT; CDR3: CASSWGTGAIGNTIYF
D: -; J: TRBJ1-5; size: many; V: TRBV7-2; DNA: TGTGCCAGCAGCTTAGGACGACGCGGCGGCAATCAGCCCCAGCATTTT; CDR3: CASSLGRRGGNQPQHF
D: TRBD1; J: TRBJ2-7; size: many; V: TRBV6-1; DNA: TGTGCCAGCAGTGAAAGATTGGTACAGGGGCCCTACGAGCAGTACTTC; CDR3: CASSERLVQGPYEQYF
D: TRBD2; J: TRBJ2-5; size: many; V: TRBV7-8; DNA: TGTGCCAGCAGCTCGGGAGGGCCGGGGACCCAGTACTTC; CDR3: CASSSGGPGTQYF